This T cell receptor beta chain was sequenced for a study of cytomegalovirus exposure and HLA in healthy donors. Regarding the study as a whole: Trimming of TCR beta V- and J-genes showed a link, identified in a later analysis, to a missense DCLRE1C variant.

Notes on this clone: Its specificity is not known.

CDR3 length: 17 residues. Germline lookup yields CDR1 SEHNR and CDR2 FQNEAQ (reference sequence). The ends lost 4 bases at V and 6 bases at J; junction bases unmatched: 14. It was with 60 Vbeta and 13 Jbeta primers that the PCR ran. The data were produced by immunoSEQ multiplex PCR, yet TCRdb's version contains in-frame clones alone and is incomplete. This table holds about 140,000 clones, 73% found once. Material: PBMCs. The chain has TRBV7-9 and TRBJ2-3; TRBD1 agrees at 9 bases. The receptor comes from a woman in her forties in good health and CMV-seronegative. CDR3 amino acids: CASSSNRGLSIRDTQYF. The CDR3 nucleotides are TGTGCCAGCAGCTCGAACAGGGGGCTGAGTATAAGGGATACGCAGTATTTT.